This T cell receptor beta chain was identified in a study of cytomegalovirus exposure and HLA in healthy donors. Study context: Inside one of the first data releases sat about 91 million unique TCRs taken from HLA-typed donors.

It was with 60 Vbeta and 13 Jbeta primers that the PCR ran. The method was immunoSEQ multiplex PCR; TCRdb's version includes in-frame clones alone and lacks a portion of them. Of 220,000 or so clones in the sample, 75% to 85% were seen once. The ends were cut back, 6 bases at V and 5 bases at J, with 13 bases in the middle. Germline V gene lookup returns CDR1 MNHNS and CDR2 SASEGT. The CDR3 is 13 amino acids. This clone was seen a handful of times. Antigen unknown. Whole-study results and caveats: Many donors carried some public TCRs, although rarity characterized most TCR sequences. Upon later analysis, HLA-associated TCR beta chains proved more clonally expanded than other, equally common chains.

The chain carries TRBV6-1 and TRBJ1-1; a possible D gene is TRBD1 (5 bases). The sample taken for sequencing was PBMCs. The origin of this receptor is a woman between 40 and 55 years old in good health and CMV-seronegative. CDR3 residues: CASREGLTTEAFF. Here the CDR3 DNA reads TGTGCCAGCAGGGAGGGACTGACTACTGAAGCTTTCTTT.